The clone carrying this T cell receptor beta chain was counted once. The CDR3 is made up of 16 amino acids. The germline gives CDR1 SGHAT, CDR2 FQNNGV. V lost 5 bases and J 4 bases, leaving 20 bases between the germline ends. The data belong to a study of OX40 agonist ivuxolimab in advanced cancers. Turning to the study itself: People who had prior anti-PD-1, anti-PD-L1 or anti-CTLA-4 therapy could take part, and under 50% had some.

Sequencing used immunoSEQ multiplex PCR; TCRdb keeps in-frame clones, though not all of them. Of about 45,000 clones detected, roughly 90% appear once; the ten largest clones hold about 15%. The V gene is TRBV11-2, the J gene TRBJ1-1; D is unclear. The sample was CD4+ or CD8+ T cells sorted from blood, taken in a trial of the OX40 agonist ivuxolimab. The clonotype was recovered from an adult with an advanced solid tumor such as melanoma, head and neck, liver or kidney cancer. CDR3 in DNA: TGTGCCAGCAGCCGAACACTATCAGGCCTGGGCACTGAAGCTTTCTTT. It codes for CASSRTLSGLGTEAFF.